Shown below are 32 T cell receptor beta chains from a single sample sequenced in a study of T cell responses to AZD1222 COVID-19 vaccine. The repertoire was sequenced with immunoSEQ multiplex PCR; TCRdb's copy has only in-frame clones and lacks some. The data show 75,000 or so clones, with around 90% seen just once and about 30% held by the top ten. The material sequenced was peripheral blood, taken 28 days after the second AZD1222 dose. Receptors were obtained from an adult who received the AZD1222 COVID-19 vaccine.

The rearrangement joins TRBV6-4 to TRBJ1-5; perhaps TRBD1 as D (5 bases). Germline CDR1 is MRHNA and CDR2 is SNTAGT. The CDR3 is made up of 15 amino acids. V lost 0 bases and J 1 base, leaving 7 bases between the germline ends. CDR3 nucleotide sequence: TGTGCCAGCAGTGACTCGGCAGGGAGCAATCAGCCCCAGCATTTT. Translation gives CASSDSAGSNQPQHF.

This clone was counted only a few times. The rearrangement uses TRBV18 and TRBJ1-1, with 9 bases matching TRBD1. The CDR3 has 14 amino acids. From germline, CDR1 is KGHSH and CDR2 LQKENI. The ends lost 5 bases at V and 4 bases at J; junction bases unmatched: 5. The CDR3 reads CASSSGQGVTEAFF. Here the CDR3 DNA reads TGTGCCAGCTCATCGGGACAGGGTGTCACTGAAGCTTTCTTT.

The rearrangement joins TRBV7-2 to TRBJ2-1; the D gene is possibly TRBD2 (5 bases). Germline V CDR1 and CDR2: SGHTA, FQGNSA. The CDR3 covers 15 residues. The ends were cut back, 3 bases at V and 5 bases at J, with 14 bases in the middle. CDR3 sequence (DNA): TGTGCCAGCAGCTTGGTGGATTTCGGGAACAATGAGCAGTTCTTC. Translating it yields CASSLVDFGNNEQFF.

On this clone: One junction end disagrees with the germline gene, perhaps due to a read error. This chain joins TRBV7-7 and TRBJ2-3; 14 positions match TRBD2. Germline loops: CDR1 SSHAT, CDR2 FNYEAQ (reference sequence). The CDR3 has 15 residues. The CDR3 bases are TGTGCTAGCAGCCACGGGACTAGCGGGAGTGATACGCAGTATTTT. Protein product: CASSHGTSGSDTQYF.

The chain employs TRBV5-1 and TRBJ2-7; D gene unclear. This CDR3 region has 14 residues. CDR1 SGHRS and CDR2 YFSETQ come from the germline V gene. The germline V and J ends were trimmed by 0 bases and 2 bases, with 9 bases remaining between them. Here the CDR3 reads CASSLGTLPYEQYF. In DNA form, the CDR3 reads TGCGCCAGCAGCTTGGGGACCCTACCCTACGAGCAGTACTTC.

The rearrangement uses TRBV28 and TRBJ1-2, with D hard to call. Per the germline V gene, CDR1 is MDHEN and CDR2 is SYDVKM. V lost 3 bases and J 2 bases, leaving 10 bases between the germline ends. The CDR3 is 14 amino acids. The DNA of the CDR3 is TGTGCCAGCAGTTTCCTTGGGAGAAACTATGGCTACACCTTC. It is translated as CASSFLGRNYGYTF.

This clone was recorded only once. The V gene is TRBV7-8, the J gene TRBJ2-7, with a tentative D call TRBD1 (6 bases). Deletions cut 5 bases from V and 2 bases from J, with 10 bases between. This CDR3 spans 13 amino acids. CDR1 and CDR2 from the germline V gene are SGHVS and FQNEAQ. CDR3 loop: CASSRDIAYEQYF. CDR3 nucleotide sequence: TGTGCCAGCAGCCGGGACATCGCCTACGAGCAGTACTTC.

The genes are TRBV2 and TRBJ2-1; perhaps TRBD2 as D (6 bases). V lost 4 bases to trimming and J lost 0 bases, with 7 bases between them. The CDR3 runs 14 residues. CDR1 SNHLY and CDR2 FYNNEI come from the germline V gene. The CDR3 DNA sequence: TGTGCCAGCAGTGTAGCGGCCTCCTACAATGAGCAGTTCTTC. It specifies CASSVAASYNEQFF.

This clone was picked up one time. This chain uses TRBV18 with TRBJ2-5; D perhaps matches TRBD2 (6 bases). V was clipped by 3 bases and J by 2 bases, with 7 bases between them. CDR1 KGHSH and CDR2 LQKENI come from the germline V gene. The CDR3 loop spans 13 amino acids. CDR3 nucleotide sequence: TGTGCCAGCTCACCCGGGACTCAAGAGACCCAGTACTTC. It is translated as CASSPGTQETQYF.

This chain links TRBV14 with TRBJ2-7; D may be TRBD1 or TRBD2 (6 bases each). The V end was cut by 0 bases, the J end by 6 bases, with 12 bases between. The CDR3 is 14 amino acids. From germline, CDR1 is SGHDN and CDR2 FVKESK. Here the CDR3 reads CASSQDWGAGEQYF. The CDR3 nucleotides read TGTGCCAGCAGCCAAGATTGGGGGGCTGGCGAGCAGTACTTC.

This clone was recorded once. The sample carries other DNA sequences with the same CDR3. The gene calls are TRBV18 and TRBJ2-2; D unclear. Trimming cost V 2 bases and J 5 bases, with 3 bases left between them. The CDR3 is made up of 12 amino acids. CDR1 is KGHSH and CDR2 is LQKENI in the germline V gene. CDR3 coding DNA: TGTGCCAGCTCACCATGGACCGGGGAGCTGTTTTTT. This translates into CASSPWTGELFF.

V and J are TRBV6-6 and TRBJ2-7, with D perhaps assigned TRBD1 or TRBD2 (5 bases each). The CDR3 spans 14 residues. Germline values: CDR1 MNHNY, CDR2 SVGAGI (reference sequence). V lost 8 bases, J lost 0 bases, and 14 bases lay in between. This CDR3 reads CASAWVGGSYEQYF. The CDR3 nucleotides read TGTGCCAGCGCCTGGGTTGGGGGCTCCTACGAGCAGTACTTC.

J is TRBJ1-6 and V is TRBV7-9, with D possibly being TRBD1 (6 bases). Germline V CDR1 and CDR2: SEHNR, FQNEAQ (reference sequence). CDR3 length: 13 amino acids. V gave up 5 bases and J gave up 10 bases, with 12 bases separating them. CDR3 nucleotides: TGTGCCAGCAGCCAACAGGGTGGATCACCCCTCCACTTT. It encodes CASSQQGGSPLHF.

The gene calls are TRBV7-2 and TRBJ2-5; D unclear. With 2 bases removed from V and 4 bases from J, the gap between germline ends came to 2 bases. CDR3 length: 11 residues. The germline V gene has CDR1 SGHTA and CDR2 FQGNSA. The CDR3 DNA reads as TGTGCCAGCAGCTTAATAGAGACCCAGTACTTC. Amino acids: CASSLIETQYF.

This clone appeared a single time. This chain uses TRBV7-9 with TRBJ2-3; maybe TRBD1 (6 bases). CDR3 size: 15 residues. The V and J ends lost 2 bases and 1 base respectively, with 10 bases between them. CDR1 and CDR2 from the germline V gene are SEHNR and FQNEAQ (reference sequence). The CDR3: CASSLSSGGTDTQYF. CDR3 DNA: TGTGCCAGCAGCTTAAGCTCAGGGGGCACAGATACGCAGTATTTT.

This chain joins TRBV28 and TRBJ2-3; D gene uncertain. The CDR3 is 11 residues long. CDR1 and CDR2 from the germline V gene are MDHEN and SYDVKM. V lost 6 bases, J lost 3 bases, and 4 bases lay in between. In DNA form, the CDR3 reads TGTGCCAGCAGATCTACAGATACGCAGTATTTT. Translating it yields CASRSTDTQYF.

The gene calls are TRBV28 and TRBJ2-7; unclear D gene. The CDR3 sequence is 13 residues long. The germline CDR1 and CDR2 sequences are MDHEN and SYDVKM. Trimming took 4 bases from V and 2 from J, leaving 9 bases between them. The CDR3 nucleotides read TGTGCCAGCAGTTCGGACCCCGCCTACGAGCAGTACTTC. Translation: CASSSDPAYEQYF.

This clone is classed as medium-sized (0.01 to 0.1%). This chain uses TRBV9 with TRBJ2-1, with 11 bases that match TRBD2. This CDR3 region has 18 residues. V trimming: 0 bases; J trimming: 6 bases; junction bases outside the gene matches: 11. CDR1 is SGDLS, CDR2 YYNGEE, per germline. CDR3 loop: CASSVEGASGRRGNEQFF. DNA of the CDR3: TGTGCCAGCAGCGTAGAAGGGGCTAGCGGGAGGCGAGGCAATGAGCAGTTCTTC.

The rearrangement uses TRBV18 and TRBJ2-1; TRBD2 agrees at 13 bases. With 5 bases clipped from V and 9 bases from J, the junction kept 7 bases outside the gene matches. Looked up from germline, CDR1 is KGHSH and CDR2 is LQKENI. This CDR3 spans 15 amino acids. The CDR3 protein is CASSSGLAGVGEQFF. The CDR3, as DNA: TGTGCCAGCTCATCTGGACTAGCGGGAGTTGGTGAGCAGTTCTTC. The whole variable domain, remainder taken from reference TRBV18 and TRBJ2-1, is NAGVMQNPRHLVRRRGQEARLRCSPMKGHSHVYWYRQLPEEGLKFMVYLQKENIIDESGMPKERFSAEFPKEGPSILRIQQVVRGDSAAYFCASSSGLAGVGEQFFGPGTRLTVL.

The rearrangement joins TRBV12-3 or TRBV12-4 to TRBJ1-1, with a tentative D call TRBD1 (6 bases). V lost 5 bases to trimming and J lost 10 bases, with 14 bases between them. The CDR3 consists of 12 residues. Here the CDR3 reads CASSPQGRVAFF. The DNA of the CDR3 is TGTGCCAGCAGTCCACAGGGTAGGGTAGCTTTCTTT.

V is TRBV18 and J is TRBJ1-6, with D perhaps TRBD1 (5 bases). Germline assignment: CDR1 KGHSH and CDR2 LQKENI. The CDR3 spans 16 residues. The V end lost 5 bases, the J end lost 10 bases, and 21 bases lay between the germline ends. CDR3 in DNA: TGTGCCAGCTCAACCGGGACCCCAGGCGCTGGATCACCCCTCCACTTT. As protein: CASSTGTPGAGSPLHF. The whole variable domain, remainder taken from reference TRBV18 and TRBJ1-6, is NAGVMQNPRHLVRRRGQEARLRCSPMKGHSHVYWYRQLPEEGLKFMVYLQKENIIDESGMPKERFSAEFPKEGPSILRIQQVVRGDSAAYFCASSTGTPGAGSPLHFGNGTRLTVT.

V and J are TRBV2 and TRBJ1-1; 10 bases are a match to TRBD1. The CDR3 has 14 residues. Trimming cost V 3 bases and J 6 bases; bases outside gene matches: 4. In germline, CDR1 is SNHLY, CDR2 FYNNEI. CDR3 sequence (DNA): TGTGCCAGCAGTGAGGGACAGGGGCAGGCTGAAGCTTTCTTT. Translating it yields CASSEGQGQAEAFF.

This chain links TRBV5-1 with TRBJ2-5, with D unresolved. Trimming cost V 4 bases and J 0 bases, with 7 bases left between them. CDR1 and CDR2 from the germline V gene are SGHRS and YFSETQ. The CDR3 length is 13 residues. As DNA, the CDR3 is TGCGCCAGCAGCCCCACTAACCAAGAGACCCAGTACTTC. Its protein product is CASSPTNQETQYF.

Here the CDR3 reads CSAQGQLQETQYF. The CDR3 DNA sequence: TGCAGCGCTCAAGGACAGTTGCAAGAGACCCAGTACTTC. The rearrangement links TRBV29-1 to TRBJ2-5; D is possibly TRBD1 (6 bases). This CDR3 is 13 amino acids long. Germline V CDR1 and CDR2: SQVTM, ANQGSEA. Trimming removed 7 bases from V and 2 bases from J, with 14 bases in between.

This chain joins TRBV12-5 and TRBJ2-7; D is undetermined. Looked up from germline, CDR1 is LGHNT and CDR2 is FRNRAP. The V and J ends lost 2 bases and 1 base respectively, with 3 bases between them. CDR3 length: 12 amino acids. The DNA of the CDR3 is TGTGCTAGTGGTTTGTTTTCCTACGAGCAGTACTTC. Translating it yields CASGLFSYEQYF.

CDR3 DNA: TGTGCCAGCAGTTATGGGACTAGCGGGAGGGCCGTAGATACGCAGTATTTT. It codes for CASSYGTSGRAVDTQYF. The rearrangement uses TRBV6-2 or TRBV6-3 and TRBJ2-3, with 16 bases that match TRBD2. Unmatched junction bases numbered 5, after V lost 3 bases and J lost 5 bases. The CDR3 runs 17 residues. Germline CDR1 is MNHEY and CDR2 is SVGEGT.

Here the CDR3 DNA reads TGCGCCAGCAGCCAAGAACGCTGGGCAGGGAGGTCCTACGAGCAGTACTTC. Translated, it gives CASSQERWAGRSYEQYF. This chain links TRBV4-3 with TRBJ2-7, with D tentatively TRBD2 (6 bases). Germline CDR1 and CDR2: LGHNA and YSLEER. The CDR3 consists of 17 residues. Trimming took 0 bases from V and 1 from J, leaving 16 bases between them.

This chain's CDR3 is CASSLDAPGTQYF. Here the CDR3 DNA reads TGTGCCAGCAGCTTGGACGCCCCCGGGACCCAGTACTTC. The J gene is TRBJ2-5, the V gene TRBV5-6, with unresolved D. Germline V gene lookup returns CDR1 SGHDT and CDR2 YYEEEE. Trimming shortened V by 0 bases and J by 7 bases, and 10 bases separated the two germline ends. The CDR3 is made up of 13 amino acids.

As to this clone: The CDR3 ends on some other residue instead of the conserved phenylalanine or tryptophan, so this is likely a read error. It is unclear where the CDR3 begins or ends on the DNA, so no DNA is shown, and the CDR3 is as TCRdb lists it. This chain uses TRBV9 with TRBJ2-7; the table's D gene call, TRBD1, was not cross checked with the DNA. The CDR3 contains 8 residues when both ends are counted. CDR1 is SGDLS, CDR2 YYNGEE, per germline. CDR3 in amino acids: CASSVPQA.

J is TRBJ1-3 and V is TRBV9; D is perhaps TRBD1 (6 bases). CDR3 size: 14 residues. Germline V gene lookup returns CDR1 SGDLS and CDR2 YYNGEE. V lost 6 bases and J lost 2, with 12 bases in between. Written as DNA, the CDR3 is TGTGCCAGCACCAGGGGCGTGGCTGGAAACACCATATATTTT. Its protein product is CASTRGVAGNTIYF.

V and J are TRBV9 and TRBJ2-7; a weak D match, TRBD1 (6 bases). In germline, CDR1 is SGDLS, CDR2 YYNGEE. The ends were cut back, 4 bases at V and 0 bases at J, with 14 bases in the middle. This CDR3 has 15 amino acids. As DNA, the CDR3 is TGTGCCAGCAGCCAATCTGGACAGAGCTCCTACGAGCAGTACTTC. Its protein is CASSQSGQSSYEQYF.

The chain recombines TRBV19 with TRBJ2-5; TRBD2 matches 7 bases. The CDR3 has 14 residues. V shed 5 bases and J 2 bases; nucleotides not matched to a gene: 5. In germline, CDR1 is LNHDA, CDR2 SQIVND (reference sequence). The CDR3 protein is CASSAGVSQETQYF. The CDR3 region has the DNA TGTGCCAGTAGTGCGGGGGTGAGTCAAGAGACCCAGTACTTC.